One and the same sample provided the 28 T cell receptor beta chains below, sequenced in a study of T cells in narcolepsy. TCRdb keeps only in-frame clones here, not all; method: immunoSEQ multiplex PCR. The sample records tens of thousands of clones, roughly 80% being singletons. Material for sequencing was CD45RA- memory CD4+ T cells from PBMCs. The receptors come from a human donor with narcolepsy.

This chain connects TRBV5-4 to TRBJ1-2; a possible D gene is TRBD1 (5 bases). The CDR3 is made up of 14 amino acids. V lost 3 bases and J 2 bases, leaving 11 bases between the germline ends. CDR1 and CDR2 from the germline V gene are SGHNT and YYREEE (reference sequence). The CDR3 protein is CASSSSGLNYGYTF. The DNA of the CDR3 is TGTGCCAGCAGCTCCTCAGGGCTCAACTATGGCTACACCTTC.

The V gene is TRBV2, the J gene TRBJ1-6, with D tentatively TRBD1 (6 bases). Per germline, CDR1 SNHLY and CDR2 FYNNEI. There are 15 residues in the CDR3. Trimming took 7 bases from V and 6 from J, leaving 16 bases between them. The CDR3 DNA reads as TGTGCCAGCATCCCCCCGGGACACCTTAATTCACCCCTCCACTTT. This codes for CASIPPGHLNSPLHF.

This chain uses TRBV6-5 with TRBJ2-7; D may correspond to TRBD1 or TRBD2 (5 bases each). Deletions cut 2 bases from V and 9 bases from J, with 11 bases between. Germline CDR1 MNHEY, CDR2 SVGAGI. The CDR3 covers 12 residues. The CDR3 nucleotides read TGTGCCAGCAGTTACGAGGCAGGGAGGCAGTACTTC. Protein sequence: CASSYEAGRQYF.

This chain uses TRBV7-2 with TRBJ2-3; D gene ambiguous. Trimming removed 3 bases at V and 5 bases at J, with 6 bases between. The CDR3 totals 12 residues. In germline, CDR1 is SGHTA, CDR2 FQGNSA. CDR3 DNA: TGTGCCAGCAGCTTTGATGAAGATACGCAGTATTTT. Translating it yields CASSFDEDTQYF. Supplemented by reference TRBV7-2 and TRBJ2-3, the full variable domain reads GAGVSQSPSNKVTEKGKDVELRCDPISGHTALYWYRQSLGQGLEFLIYFQGNSAPDKSGLPSDRFSAERTGGSVSTLTIQRTQQEDSAVYLCASSFDEDTQYFGPGTRLTVL.

The CDR3 region has the DNA TGTGCCTGGAGTAGGGGGGGCAGCGGGGAGCTGTTTTTT. Translating it yields CAWSRGGSGELFF. This chain links TRBV30 with TRBJ2-2; possibly TRBD2 for D (7 bases). The CDR3 contains 13 residues. Germline lookup yields CDR1 GTSNPN and CDR2 SVGIG (reference sequence). Trimming cost V 2 bases and J 7 bases, with 11 bases left between them.

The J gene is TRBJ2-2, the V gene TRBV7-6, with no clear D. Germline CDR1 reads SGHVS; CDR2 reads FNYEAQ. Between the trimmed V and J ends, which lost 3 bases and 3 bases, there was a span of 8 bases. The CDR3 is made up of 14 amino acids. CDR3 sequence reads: CASSFRSYTGELFF. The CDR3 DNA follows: TGTGCCAGCAGCTTCCGCAGCTACACCGGGGAGCTGTTTTTT.

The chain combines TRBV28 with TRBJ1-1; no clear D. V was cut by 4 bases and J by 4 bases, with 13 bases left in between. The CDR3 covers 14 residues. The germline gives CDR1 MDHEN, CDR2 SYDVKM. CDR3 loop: CASSSSLSATEAFF. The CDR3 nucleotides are TGTGCCAGCAGTTCCTCCTTGAGTGCCACTGAAGCTTTCTTT.

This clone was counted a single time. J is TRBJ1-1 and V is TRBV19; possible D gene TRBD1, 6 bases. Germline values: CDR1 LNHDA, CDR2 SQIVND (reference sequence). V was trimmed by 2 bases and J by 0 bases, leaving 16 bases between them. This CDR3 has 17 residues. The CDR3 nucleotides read TGTGCCAGTAGTATAAAGACAGGTTGGTCTTTGAACACTGAAGCTTTCTTT. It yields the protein CASSIKTGWSLNTEAFF.

CDR3 in DNA: TGTGCCAGCAGTTACATCTGGGGCTATGGCTACACCTTC. Amino acids: CASSYIWGYGYTF. The J gene is TRBJ1-2, the V gene TRBV6-5; the D is unclear. CDR1 MNHEY and CDR2 SVGAGI come from the germline V gene. The CDR3 length is 13 residues. The ends were cut back, 2 bases at V and 4 bases at J, with 8 bases in the middle.

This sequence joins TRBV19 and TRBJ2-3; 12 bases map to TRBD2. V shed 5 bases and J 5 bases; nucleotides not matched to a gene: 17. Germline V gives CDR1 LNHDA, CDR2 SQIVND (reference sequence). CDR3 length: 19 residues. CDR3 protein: CASSRNIRPSGGAGDTQYF. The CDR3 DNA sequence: TGTGCCAGTAGTCGTAACATTCGCCCTAGCGGGGGGGCCGGAGATACGCAGTATTTT.

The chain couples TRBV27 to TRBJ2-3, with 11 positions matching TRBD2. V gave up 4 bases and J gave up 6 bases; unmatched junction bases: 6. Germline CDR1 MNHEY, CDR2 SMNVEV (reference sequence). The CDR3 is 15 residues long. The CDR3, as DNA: TGTGCCAGCAGTTGGACACTAGCGGGGGTTGATACGCAGTATTTT. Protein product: CASSWTLAGVDTQYF.

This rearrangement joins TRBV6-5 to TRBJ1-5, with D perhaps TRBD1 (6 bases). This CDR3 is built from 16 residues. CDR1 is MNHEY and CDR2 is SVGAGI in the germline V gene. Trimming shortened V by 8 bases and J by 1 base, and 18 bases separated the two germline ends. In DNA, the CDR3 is TGTGCCAGCTGTTGGGGGGGGCGTGTGAGCAATCAGCCCCAGCATTTT. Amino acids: CASCWGGRVSNQPQHF.

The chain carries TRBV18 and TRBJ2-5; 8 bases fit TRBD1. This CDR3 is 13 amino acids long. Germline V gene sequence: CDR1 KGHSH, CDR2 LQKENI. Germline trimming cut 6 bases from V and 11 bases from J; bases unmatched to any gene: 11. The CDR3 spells CASSPRGLEEQYF. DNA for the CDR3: TGTGCCAGCTCCCCCAGGGGGCTAGAGGAGCAGTACTTC.

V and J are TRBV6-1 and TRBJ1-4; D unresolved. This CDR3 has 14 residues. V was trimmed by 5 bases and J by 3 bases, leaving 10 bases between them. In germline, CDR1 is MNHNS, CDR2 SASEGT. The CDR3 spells CASSRFLPNEKLFF. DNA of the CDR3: TGTGCCAGCAGTCGGTTCCTTCCTAATGAAAAACTGTTTTTT.

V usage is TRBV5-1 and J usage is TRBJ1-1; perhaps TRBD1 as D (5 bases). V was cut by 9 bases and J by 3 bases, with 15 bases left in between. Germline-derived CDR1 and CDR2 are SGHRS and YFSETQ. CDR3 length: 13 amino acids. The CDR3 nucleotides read TGCGCCACCAAAGGGGCGGTCGACACTGAAGCTTTCTTT. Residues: CATKGAVDTEAFF.

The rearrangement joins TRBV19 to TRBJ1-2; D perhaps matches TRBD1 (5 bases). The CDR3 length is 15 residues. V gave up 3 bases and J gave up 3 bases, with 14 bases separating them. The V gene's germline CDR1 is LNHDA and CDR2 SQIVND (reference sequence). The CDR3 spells CASSISQGGDYGYTF. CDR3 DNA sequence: TGTGCCAGTAGTATTTCCCAGGGAGGGGACTATGGCTACACCTTC.

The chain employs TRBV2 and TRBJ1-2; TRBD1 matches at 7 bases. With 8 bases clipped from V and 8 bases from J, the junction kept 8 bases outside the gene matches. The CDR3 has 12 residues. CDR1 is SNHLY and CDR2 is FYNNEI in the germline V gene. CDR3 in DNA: TGTGCCAGCGGAGACAGGGATCGGGGCTACACCTTC. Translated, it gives CASGDRDRGYTF.

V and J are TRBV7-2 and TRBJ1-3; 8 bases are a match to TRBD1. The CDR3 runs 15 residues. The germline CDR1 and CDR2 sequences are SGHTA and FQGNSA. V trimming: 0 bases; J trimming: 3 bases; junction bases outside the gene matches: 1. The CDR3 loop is CASSLAQGDGNTIYF. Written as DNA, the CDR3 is TGTGCCAGCAGCTTAGCACAGGGGGATGGAAACACCATATATTTT.

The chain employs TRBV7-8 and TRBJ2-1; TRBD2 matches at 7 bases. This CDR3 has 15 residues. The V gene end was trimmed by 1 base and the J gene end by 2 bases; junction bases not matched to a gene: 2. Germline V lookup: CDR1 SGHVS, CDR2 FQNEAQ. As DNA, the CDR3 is TGTGCCAGCAGCTTAGAGCTAGCGGCCTACAATGAGCAGTTCTTC. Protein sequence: CASSLELAAYNEQFF. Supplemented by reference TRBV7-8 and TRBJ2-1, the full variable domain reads GAGVSQSPRYKVAKRGQDVALRCDPISGHVSLFWYQQALGQGPEFLTYFQNEAQLDKSGLPSDRFFAERPEGSVSTLKIQRTQQEDSAVYLCASSLELAAYNEQFFGPGTRLTVL.

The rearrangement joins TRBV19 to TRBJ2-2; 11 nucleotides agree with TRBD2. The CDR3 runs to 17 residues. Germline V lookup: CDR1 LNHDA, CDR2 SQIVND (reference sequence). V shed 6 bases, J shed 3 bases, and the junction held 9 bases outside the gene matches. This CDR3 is CASRMEGLAVYTGELFF. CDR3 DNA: TGTGCCAGTAGGATGGAGGGACTAGCGGTGTACACCGGGGAGCTGTTTTTT.

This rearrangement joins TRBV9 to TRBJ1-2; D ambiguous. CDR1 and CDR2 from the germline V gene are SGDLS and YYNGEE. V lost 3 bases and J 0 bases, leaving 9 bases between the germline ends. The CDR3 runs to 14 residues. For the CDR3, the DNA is TGTGCCAGCAGCGGGACTTTGACTAACTATGGCTACACCTTC. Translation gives CASSGTLTNYGYTF. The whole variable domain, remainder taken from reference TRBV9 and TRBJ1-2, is DSGVTQTPKHLITATGQRVTLRCSPRSGDLSVYWYQQSLDQGLQFLIQYYNGEERAKGNILERFSAQQFPDLHSELNLSSLELGDSALYFCASSGTLTNYGYTFGSGTRLTVV.

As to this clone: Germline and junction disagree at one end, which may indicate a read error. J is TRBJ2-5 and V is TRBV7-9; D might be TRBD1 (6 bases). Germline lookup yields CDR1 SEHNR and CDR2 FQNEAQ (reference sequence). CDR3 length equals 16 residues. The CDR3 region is CASSLTGWSEQEAQYF. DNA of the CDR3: TGTGCCAGCAGCCTAACAGGGTGGAGTGAACAAGAGGCCCAGTACTTC. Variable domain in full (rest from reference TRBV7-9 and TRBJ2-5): DTGVSQNPRHKITKRGQNVTFRCDPISEHNRLYWYRQTLGQGPEFLTYFQNEAQLEKSRLLSDRFSAERPKGSFSTLEIQRTEQGDSAMYLCASSLTGWSEQEAQYFGPGTRLLVL.

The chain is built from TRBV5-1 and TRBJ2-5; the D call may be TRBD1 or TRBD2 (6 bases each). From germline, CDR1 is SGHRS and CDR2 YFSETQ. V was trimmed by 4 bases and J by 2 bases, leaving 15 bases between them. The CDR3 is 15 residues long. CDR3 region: CASSPRDTRQETQYF. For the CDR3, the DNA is TGCGCCAGCAGCCCGCGGGACACTAGACAAGAGACCCAGTACTTC. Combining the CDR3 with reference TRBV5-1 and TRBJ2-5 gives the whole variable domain KAGVTQTPRYLIKTRGQQVTLSCSPISGHRSVSWYQQTPGQGLQFLFEYFSETQRNKGNFPGRFSGRQFSNSRSEMNVSTLELGDSALYLCASSPRDTRQETQYFGPGTRLLVL.

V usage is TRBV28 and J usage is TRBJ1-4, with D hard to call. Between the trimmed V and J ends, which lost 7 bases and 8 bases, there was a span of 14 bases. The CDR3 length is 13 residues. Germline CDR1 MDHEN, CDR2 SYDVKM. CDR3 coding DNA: TGTGCCAGCAAAGAGACGGCGCGGGAAAAACTGTTTTTT. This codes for CASKETAREKLFF. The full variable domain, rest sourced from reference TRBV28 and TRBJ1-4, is DVKVTQSSRYLVKRTGEKVFLECVQDMDHENMFWYRQDPGLGLRLIYFSYDVKMKEKGDIPEGYSVSREKKERFSLILESASTNQTSMYLCASKETAREKLFFGSGTQLSVL.

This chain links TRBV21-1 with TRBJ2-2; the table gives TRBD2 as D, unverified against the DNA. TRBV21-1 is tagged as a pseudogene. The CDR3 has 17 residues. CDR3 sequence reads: CASSLSRRHLNTGELFF. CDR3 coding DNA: TGTGCCAGCAGCCTAAGCCGGAGGCACTTGAACACCGGGGAGCTGTTTTTT.

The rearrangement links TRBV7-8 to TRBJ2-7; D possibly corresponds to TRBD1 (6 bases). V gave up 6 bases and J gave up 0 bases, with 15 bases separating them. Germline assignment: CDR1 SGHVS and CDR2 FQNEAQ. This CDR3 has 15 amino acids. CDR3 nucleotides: TGTGCCAGCAGATCCACCGGACAGACCTCCTACGAGCAGTACTTC. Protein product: CASRSTGQTSYEQYF.

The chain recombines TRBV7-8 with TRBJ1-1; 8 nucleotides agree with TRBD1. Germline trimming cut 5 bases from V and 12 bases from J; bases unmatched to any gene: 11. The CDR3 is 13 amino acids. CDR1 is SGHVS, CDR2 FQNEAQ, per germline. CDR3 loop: CASSPSEDRASFF. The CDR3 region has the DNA TGTGCCAGCAGCCCTTCCGAGGACAGGGCGTCTTTCTTT.

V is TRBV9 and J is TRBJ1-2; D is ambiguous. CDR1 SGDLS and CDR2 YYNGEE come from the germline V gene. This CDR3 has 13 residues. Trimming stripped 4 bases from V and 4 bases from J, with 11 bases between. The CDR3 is CASSSVGPYGYTF. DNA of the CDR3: TGTGCCAGCAGCTCAGTCGGACCCTATGGCTACACCTTC.